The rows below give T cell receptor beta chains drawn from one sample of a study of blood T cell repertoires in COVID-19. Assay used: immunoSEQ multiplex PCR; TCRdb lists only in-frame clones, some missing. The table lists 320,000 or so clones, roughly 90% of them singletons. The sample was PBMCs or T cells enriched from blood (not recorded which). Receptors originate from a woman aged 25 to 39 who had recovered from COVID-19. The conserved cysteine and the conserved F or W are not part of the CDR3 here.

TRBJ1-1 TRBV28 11 ASSSLGGTEAF
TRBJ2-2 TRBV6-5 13 APTMRDRESGELF
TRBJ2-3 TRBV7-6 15 ASSLLSRGGGRDTQY
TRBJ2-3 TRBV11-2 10 ASSSYVDTQY
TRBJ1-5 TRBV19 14 ASTLKQGLSNQPQH
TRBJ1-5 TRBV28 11 ASRLPTGQPQH
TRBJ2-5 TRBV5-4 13 ASSRDRGKQETQY
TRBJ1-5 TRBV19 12 ASSPGYSNQPQH
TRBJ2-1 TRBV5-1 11 ASSPGTGNEQF
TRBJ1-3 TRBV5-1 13 ASSSQGSSGNTIY
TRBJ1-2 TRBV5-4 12 ASRPGQGNYGYT
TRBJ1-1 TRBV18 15 ASSPLSGRGTNTEAF
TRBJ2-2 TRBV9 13 ASSVARGGTGELF
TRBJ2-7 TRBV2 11 ASRGTEHYEQY
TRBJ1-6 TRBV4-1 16 ASSSRDRGRFGITALH
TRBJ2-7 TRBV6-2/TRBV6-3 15 ASSYSGGGHSQYEQY
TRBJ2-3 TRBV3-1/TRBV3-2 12 ASSHGGGTDTQY
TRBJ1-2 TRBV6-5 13 ASSHRSGGTSVYT
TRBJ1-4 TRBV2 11 ASREEDRGRLF
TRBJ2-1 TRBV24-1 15 ATSDPQGRALYNEQF
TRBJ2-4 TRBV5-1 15 ASSLGSTALAKNIQY
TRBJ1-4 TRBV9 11 ASSQTGTEKLF
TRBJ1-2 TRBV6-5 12 ASSTRTGPGGYT
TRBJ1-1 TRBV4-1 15 ASSQTTGEVLNTEAF
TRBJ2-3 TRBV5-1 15 ASSLLPTGDGADTQY
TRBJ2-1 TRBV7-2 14 ASSFQQGAAYNEQF
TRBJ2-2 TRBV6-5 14 ASSYSTGGYTGELF